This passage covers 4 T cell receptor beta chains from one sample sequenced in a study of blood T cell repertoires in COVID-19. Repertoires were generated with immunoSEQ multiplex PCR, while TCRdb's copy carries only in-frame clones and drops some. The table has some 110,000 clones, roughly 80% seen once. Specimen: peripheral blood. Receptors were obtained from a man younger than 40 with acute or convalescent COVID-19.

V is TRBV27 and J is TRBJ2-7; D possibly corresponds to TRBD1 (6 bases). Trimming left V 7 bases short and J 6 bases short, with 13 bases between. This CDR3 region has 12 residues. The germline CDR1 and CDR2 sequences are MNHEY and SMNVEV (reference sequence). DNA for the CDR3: TGTGCCAGCATATTACAGGGAGTCGAGCAGTACGTC. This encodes CASILQGVEQYV.

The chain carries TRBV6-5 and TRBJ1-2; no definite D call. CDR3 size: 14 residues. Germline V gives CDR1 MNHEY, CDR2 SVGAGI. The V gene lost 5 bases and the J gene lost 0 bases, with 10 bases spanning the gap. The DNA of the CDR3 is TGTGCCAGCAGTCCCCCCGGGGCTAACTATGGCTACACCTTC. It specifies CASSPPGANYGYTF.

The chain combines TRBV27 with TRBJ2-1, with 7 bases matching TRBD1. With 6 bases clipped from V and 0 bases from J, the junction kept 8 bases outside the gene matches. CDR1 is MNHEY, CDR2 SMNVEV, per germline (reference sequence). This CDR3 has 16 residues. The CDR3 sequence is CASRRDRESSYNEQFF. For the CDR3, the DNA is TGTGCCAGCAGGCGCGACAGGGAGAGCTCCTACAATGAGCAGTTCTTC.

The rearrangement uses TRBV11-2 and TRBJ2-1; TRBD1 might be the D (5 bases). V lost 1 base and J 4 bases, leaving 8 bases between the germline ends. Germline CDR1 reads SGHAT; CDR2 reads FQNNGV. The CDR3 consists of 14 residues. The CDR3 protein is CASSLGDSYNEQFF. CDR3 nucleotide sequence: TGTGCCAGCAGCTTAGGCGACAGTTACAATGAGCAGTTCTTC.